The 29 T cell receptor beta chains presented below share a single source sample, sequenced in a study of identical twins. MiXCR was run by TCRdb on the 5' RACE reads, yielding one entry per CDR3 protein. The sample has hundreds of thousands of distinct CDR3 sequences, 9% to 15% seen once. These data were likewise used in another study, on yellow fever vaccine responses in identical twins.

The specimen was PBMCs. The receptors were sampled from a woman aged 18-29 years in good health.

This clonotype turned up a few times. The DNA of the CDR3 is TGTGCCAGCAGCTTGGCCGGGACTATAGAGACCCAGTACTTC. This gives the protein CASSLAGTIETQYF. The chain uses TRBV11-1 and TRBJ2-5; 7 bases are shared with TRBD2. V lost 3 bases and J lost 4; bases outside the gene matches: 5. From germline, CDR1 is SGHAT and CDR2 FQDESV (reference sequence). The CDR3 is 14 residues long.

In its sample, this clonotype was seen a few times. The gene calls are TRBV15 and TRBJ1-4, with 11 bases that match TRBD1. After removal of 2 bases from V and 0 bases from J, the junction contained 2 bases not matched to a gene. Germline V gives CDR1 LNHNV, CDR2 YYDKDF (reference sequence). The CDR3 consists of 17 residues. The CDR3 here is CATSRPGQGATNEKLFF. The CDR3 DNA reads TGTGCCACCAGCAGACCGGGACAGGGGGCAACTAATGAAAAACTGTTTTTT.

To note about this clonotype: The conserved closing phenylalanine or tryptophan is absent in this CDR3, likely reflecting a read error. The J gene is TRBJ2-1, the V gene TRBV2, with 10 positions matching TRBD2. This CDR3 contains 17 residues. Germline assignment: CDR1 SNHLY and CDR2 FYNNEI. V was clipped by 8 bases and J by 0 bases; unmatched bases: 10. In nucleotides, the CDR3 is TGTGCCAGCTATTCGATACTAGCGGGACTCTCCTACAATGAGCAGTTCTCC. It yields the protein CASYSILAGLSYNEQFS.

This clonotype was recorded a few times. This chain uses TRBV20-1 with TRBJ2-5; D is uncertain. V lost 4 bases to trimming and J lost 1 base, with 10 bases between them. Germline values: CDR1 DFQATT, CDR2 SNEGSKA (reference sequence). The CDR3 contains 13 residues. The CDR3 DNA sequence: TGCAGTGCTAACTACGCGGTCCAAGAGACCCAGTACTTC. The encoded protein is CSANYAVQETQYF.

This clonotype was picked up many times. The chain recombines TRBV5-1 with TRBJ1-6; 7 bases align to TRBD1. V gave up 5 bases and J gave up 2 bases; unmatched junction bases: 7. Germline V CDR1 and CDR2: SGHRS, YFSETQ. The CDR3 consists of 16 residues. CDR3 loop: CASRPGQETYNSPLHF. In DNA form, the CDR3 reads TGCGCCAGCAGACCCGGACAGGAGACCTATAATTCACCCCTCCACTTT.

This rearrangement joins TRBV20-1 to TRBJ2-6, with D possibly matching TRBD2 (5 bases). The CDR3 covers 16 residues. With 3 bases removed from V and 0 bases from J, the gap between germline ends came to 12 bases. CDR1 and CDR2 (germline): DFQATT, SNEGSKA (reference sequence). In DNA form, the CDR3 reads TGCAGTGCTAGTGAGGGTGGGGTCTCTGGGGCCAACGTCCTGACTTTC. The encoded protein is CSASEGGVSGANVLTF.

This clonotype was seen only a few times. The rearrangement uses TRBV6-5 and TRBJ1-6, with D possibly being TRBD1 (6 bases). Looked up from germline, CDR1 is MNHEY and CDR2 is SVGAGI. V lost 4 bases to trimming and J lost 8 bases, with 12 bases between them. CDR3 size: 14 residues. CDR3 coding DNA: TGTGCCAGCAGTTGGGACGGGGGCCATTCACCCCTCCACTTT. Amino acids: CASSWDGGHSPLHF.

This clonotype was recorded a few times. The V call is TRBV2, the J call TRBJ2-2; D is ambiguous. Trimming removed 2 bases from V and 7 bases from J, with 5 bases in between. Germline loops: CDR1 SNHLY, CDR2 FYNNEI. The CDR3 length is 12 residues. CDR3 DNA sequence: TGTGCCAGCAGTGAAACAGACGGGGAGCTGTTTTTT. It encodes CASSETDGELFF.

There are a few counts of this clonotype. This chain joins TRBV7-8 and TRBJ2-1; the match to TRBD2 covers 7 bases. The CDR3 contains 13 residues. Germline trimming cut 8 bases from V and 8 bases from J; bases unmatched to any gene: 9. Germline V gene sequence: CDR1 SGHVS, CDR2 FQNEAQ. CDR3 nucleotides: TGTGCCAGCCGGGCGGGAGTTTTGGATGAGCAGTTCTTC. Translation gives CASRAGVLDEQFF. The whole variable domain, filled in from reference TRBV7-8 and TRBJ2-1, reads GAGVSQSPRYKVAKRGQDVALRCDPISGHVSLFWYQQALGQGPEFLTYFQNEAQLDKSGLPSDRFFAERPEGSVSTLKIQRTQQEDSAVYLCASRAGVLDEQFFGPGTRLTVL.

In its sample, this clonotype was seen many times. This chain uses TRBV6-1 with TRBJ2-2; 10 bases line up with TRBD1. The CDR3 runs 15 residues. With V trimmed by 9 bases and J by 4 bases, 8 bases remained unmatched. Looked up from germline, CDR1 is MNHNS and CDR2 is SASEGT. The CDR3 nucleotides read TGTGCCAGTACAACCGGGACAGGGGCCACCGGGGAGCTGTTTTTT. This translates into CASTTGTGATGELFF.

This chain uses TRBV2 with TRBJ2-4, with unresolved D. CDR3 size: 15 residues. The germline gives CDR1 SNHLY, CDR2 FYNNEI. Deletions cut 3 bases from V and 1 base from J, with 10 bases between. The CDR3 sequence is CASSENRAAKNIQYF. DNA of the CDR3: TGTGCCAGCAGTGAGAACCGGGCTGCCAAAAACATTCAGTACTTC.

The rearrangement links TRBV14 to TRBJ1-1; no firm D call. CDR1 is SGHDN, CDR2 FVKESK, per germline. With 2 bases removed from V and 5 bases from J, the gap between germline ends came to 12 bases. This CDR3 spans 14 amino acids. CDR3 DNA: TGTGCCAGCAGCCAACTCGTTCGGGGAACTGAAGCTTTCTTT. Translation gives CASSQLVRGTEAFF.

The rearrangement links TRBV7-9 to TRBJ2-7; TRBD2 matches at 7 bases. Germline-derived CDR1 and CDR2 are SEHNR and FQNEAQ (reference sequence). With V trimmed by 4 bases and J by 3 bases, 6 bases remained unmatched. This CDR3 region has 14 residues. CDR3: CASSSSGIVYEQYF. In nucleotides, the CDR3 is TGTGCCAGCAGCTCCAGCGGGATTGTCTACGAGCAGTACTTC.

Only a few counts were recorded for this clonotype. The CDR3 region has the DNA TGCAGTGCCACTACCGGGACAGGGGGTGAAAAACTGTTTTTT. This encodes CSATTGTGGEKLFF. The chain recombines TRBV20-1 with TRBJ1-4; 11 bases agree with TRBD1. The CDR3 runs 14 residues. Germline lookup yields CDR1 DFQATT and CDR2 SNEGSKA (reference sequence). Trimming removed 6 bases from V and 7 bases from J; junction bases left unmatched: 7.

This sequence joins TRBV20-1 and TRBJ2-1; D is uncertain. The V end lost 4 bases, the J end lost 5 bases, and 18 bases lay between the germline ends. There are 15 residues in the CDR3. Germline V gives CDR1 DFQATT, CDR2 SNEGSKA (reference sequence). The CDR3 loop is CSATPVKWEDNEQFF. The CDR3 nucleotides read TGCAGTGCTACCCCCGTAAAGTGGGAAGACAATGAGCAGTTCTTC.

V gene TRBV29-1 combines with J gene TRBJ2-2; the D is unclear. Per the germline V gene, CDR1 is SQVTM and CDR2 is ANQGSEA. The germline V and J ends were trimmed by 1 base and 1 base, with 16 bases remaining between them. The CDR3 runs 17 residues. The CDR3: CSVEAADAVGNTGELFF. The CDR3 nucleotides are TGCAGCGTTGAAGCCGCAGACGCAGTAGGGAACACCGGGGAGCTGTTTTTT.

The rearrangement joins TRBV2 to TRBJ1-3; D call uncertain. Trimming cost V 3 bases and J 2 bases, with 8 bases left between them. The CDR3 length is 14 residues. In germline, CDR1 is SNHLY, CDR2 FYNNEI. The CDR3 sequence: CASSDRRTGNTIYF. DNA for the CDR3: TGTGCCAGCAGTGACAGACGAACTGGAAACACCATATATTTT.

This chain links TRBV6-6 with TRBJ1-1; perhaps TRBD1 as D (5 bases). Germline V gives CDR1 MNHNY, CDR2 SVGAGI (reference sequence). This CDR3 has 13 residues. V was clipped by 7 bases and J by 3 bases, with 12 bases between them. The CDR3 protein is CASKPGTDTEAFF. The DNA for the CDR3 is TGTGCCAGCAAGCCGGGGACGGACACTGAAGCTTTCTTT.

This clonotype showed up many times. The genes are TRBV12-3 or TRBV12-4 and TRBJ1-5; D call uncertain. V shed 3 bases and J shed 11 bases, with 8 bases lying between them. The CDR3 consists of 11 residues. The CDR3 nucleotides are TGTGCCAGCAGTTTTGGATACTCCCAGCATTTT. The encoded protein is CASSFGYSQHF.

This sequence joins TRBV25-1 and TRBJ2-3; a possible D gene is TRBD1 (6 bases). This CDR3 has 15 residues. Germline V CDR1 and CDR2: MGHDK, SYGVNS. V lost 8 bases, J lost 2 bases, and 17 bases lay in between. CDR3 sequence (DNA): TGTGCCAGCGGGCCCACGACAGGCTACACAGATACGCAGTATTTT. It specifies CASGPTTGYTDTQYF. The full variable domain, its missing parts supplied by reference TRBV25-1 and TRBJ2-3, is EADIYQTPRYLVIGTGKKITLECSQTMGHDKMYWYQQDPGMELHLIHYSYGVNSTEKGDLSSESTVSRIRTEHFPLTLESARPSHTSQYLCASGPTTGYTDTQYFGPGTRLTVL.

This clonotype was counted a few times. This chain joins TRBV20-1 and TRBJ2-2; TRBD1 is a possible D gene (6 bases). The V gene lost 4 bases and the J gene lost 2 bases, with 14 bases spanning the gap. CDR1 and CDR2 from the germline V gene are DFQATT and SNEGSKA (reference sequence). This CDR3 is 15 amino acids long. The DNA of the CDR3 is TGCAGTGCTACGCCCGGGACACTTAACACCGGGGAGCTGTTTTTT. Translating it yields CSATPGTLNTGELFF.

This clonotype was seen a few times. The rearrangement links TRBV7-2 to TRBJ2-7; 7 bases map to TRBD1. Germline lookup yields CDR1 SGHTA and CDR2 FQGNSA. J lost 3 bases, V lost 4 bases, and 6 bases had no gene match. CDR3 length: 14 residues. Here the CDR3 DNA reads TGTGCCAGCAGCTCACAGGGGCCCAACTACGAGCAGTACTTC. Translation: CASSSQGPNYEQYF.

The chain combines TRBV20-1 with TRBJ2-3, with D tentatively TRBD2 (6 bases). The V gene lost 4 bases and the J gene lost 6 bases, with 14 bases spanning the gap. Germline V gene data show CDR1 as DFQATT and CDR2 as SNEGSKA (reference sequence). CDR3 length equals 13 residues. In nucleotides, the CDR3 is TGCAGTGCTACCCGACTAGTACCGGATACGCAGTATTTT. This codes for CSATRLVPDTQYF.

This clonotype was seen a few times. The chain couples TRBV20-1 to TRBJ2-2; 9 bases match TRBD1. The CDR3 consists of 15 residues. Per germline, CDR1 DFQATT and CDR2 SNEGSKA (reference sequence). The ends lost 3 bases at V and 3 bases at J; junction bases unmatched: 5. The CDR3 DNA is TGCAGTGCTAGGGCTACAGGGGGCTACACCGGGGAGCTGTTTTTT. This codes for CSARATGGYTGELFF.

The chain's CDR3 is CSASSERGGHGTQYF. CDR3 DNA: TGCAGTGCTAGTTCCGAGCGGGGGGGCCATGGGACCCAGTACTTC. The chain combines TRBV20-1 with TRBJ2-5; the match to TRBD2 covers 10 bases. Trimming at V came to 3 bases and at J to 7 bases, leaving 11 bases not matched to a gene. CDR1 DFQATT and CDR2 SNEGSKA come from the germline V gene (reference sequence). The CDR3 is 15 residues long.

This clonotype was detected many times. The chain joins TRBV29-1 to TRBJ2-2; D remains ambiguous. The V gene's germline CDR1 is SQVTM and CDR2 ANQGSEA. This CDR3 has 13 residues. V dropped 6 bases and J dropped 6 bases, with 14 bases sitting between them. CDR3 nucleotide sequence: TGCAGCGTCGCCGTCGGACGTGCCGGGGAGCTGTTTTTT. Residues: CSVAVGRAGELFF.

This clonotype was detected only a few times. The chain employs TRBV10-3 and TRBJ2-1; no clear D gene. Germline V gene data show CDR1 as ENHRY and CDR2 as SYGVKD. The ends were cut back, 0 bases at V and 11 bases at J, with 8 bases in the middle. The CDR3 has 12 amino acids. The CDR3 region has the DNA TGTGCCATCAGTGAGTCCTCTGCAAAGCAGTTCTTC. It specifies CAISESSAKQFF.

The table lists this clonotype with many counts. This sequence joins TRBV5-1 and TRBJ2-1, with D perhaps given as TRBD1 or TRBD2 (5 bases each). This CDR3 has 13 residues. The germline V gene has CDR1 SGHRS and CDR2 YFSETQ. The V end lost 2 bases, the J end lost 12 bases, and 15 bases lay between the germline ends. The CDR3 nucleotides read TGCGCCAGCAGCTTTACGGGACCGGAGTTGCAGTTCTTC. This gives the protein CASSFTGPELQFF. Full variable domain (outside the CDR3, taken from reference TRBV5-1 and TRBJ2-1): KAGVTQTPRYLIKTRGQQVTLSCSPISGHRSVSWYQQTPGQGLQFLFEYFSETQRNKGNFPGRFSGRQFSNSRSEMNVSTLELGDSALYLCASSFTGPELQFFGPGTRLTVL.

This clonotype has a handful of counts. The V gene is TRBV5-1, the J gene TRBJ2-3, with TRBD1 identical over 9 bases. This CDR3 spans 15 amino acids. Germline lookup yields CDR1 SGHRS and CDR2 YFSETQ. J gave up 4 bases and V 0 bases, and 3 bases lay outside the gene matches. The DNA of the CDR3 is TGCGCCAGCAGCTTGGGGGGACAGGGACCAGATACGCAGTATTTT. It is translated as CASSLGGQGPDTQYF.